Sequencing of this T cell receptor beta chain was carried out in a study of blood T cell repertoires in COVID-19. As for the study in general: Sample material is recorded as cDNA or gDNA derived from T cells, B-cell-depleted T cells, or PBMCs.

Study processing details: Reference gene primer amplification in the assay estimated nucleated cell counts. The method was immunoSEQ multiplex PCR; TCRdb's version includes in-frame clones alone and lacks a portion of them. That table is the source of V, J and clone size, and D and trimming were worked out from the DNA. The data show 75,000 to 80,000 clones, approximately 86% seen once. The V gene lost 3 bases and the J gene lost 5 bases, with 23 bases spanning the gap. Looked up from germline, CDR1 is LNHDA and CDR2 is SQIVND (reference sequence). The CDR3 sequence is 19 residues long. This sequence originates from a human donor in a cohort sampled during active COVID-19. Material for sequencing was peripheral blood. The chain recombines TRBV19 with TRBJ2-6; tentatively, D is TRBD1 (6 bases). The CDR3 DNA is TGTGCCAGTAGTATCACATTGTATAGCGCGTGGGACAGGGCCAACGTCCTGACTTTC. Its protein product is CASSITLYSAWDRANVLTF.